Below, 23 T cell receptor beta chains from the same sample are listed, as sequenced in a study of control samples from healthy donors and cancer patients. Generated by immunoSEQ multiplex PCR, the TCRdb table keeps only in-frame clones and is missing some. The sample includes 100,000 to 150,000 clones, approximately 92% of them seen just once. What was sequenced was blood. These receptors originate from a man aged 18 to 29 in good health.

V usage is TRBV3-1 (or the pseudogene TRBV3-2) and J usage is TRBJ2-3; 8 bases agree with TRBD2. The CDR3 extends over 17 amino acids. Germline V gives CDR1 LGHDT, CDR2 YNNKEL (reference sequence). Trimming took 0 bases from V and 3 from J; bases not matched to a gene: 8. CDR3 loop: CASSQDLGGGLTDTQYF. The CDR3, as DNA: TGTGCCAGCAGCCAAGACCTGGGCGGGGGGCTGACAGATACGCAGTATTTT.

As DNA, the CDR3 is TGTGCCAGCAGCTTAACTAGCGGGATCACAGATACGCAGTATTTT. Protein: CASSLTSGITDTQYF. The genes are TRBV11-3 and TRBJ2-3, with 10 bases fitting TRBD2. This CDR3 has 15 amino acids. With 2 bases clipped from V and 2 bases from J, the junction kept 1 base outside the gene matches. Per germline, CDR1 SGHNT and CDR2 YENEEA.

This rearrangement joins TRBV19 to TRBJ1-5; D gene uncertain. Trimming left V 1 base short and J 10 bases short, with 11 bases between. Germline assignment: CDR1 LNHDA and CDR2 SQIVND (reference sequence). The CDR3 has 13 amino acids. The CDR3 DNA is TGTGCCAGTAGTATAGGTGAGGGCACTCCCCAGCATTTT. This translates into CASSIGEGTPQHF.

This chain's CDR3 is CASSYSSGEFGSPLHF. The CDR3 nucleotides are TGTGCCAGCAGTTACTCGTCAGGGGAGTTTGGTTCACCCCTCCACTTT. The J gene is TRBJ1-6, the V gene TRBV6-5; D might be TRBD1 (6 bases). Per germline, CDR1 MNHEY and CDR2 SVGAGI. The germline V and J ends were trimmed by 0 bases and 9 bases, with 15 bases remaining between them. The CDR3 covers 16 residues.

This chain joins TRBV4-1 and TRBJ2-1, with D tentatively TRBD1 (6 bases). The CDR3 is 15 residues long. Germline V CDR1 and CDR2: MGHRA, YSYEKL. Trimming removed 1 base at V and 4 bases at J, with 11 bases between. Written as DNA, the CDR3 is TGCGCCAGCAGCCAAGTTCAGGGGCTATACAATGAGCAGTTCTTC. Protein: CASSQVQGLYNEQFF.

The J gene is TRBJ2-1, the V gene TRBV15; D might be TRBD1 (5 bases). This CDR3 has 16 amino acids. Trimming took 1 base from V and 2 from J, leaving 12 bases between them. Germline values: CDR1 LNHNV, CDR2 YYDKDF (reference sequence). CDR3 protein: CATSRGVTGPYNEQFF. As DNA, the CDR3 is TGTGCCACCAGCAGAGGAGTAACAGGCCCCTACAATGAGCAGTTCTTC.

The J gene is TRBJ2-1, the V gene TRBV5-1; 7 bases fit TRBD1. Trimming took 0 bases from V and 2 from J; bases not matched to a gene: 2. The CDR3 is 15 amino acids. The V gene's germline CDR1 is SGHRS and CDR2 YFSETQ. DNA for the CDR3: TGCGCCAGCAGCTTGGAACAGGGGACCTACAATGAGCAGTTCTTC. Protein product: CASSLEQGTYNEQFF.

The rearrangement uses TRBV18 and TRBJ2-6; TRBD1 might be the D (5 bases). The germline V and J ends were trimmed by 8 bases and 0 bases, with 20 bases remaining between them. In germline, CDR1 is KGHSH, CDR2 LQKENI. The CDR3 has 18 residues. The CDR3 here is CASEERGGRASGANVLTF. In DNA, the CDR3 is TGTGCCAGCGAGGAAAGGGGTGGTAGGGCCTCTGGGGCCAACGTCCTGACTTTC.

The chain employs TRBV30 and TRBJ2-3, with TRBD2 identical over 9 bases. V shed 1 base and J 5 bases; nucleotides not matched to a gene: 7. The CDR3 sequence is 15 residues long. Germline CDR1 GTSNPN, CDR2 SVGIG (reference sequence). This CDR3 reads CAWSGQRGAGDTQYF. CDR3 nucleotide sequence: TGTGCCTGGAGTGGCCAGCGGGGGGCGGGAGATACGCAGTATTTT. Looking up the rest from reference TRBV30 and TRBJ2-3 gives the full variable domain: SQTIHQWPATLVQPVGSPLSLECTVEGTSNPNLYWYRQAAGRGLQLLFYSVGIGQISSEVPQNLSASRPQDRQFILSSKKLLLSDSGFYLCAWSGQRGAGDTQYFGPGTRLTVL.

The gene calls are TRBV7-2 and TRBJ2-2; maybe TRBD2 (6 bases). The CDR3 is made up of 15 amino acids. Germline loops: CDR1 SGHTA, CDR2 FQGNSA. Trimming took off 2 bases at V and 11 bases at J, with 18 bases between the two ends. CDR3 sequence: CASSLTAGTVYELFF. The CDR3 region has the DNA TGTGCCAGCAGCTTAACTGCGGGGACGGTCTACGAGCTGTTTTTT.

The V and J genes are TRBV6-5 and TRBJ2-2, with TRBD1 matching over 8 bases. The ends lost 0 bases at V and 4 bases at J; junction bases unmatched: 4. This CDR3 contains 16 residues. Germline V gene lookup returns CDR1 MNHEY and CDR2 SVGAGI. For the CDR3, the DNA is TGTGCCAGCAGTTACTCTACGGGACAGGTCACCGGGGAGCTGTTTTTT. This gives the protein CASSYSTGQVTGELFF.

CDR3 sequence reads: CASSLGLVGNRDTEAFF. CDR3 sequence (DNA): TGTGCCAGCAGCTTAGGTTTAGTAGGTAACAGGGACACTGAAGCTTTCTTT. The V call is TRBV7-9, the J call TRBJ1-1; D is perhaps TRBD1 (6 bases). Germline CDR1 reads SEHNR; CDR2 reads FQNEAQ (reference sequence). This CDR3 is built from 17 residues. V was pared by 1 base and J by 3 bases, with 18 bases between. Full variable domain (remainder filled in from reference TRBV7-9 and TRBJ1-1): DTGVSQNPRHKITKRGQNVTFRCDPISEHNRLYWYRQTLGQGPEFLTYFQNEAQLEKSRLLSDRFSAERPKGSFSTLEIQRTEQGDSAMYLCASSLGLVGNRDTEAFFGQGTRLTVV.

This clone was seen only once. This chain links TRBV5-1 with TRBJ2-7, with TRBD2 matching over 7 bases. The length of the CDR3 is 17 residues. Trimming at V came to 4 bases and at J to 0 bases, leaving 13 bases not matched to a gene. Germline values: CDR1 SGHRS, CDR2 YFSETQ. The CDR3 region has the DNA TGCGCCAGCAGCCTACATCCGGGACTACAAAGCTCCTACGAGCAGTACTTC. Translation gives CASSLHPGLQSSYEQYF.

The chain uses TRBV9 and TRBJ2-3; 10 nucleotides line up with TRBD2. This CDR3 is built from 16 residues. Trimming took 0 bases from V and 6 from J; bases not matched to a gene: 7. Per the germline V gene, CDR1 is SGDLS and CDR2 is YYNGEE. The CDR3 here is CASSVGSGGTADTQYF. The CDR3 DNA sequence: TGTGCCAGCAGCGTAGGTAGCGGGGGGACCGCGGATACGCAGTATTTT. The variable domain in full, completed from reference TRBV9 and TRBJ2-3, reads DSGVTQTPKHLITATGQRVTLRCSPRSGDLSVYWYQQSLDQGLQFLIQYYNGEERAKGNILERFSAQQFPDLHSELNLSSLELGDSALYFCASSVGSGGTADTQYFGPGTRLTVL.

The chain has TRBV5-4 and TRBJ2-3; 8 nucleotides agree with TRBD1. Germline-derived CDR1 and CDR2 are SGHNT and YYREEE (reference sequence). This CDR3 is 16 amino acids long. V lost 4 bases to trimming and J lost 1 base; unmatched junction nucleotides: 8. CDR3 coding DNA: TGTGCCAGCAGCCCCTTAACGGGACAGGGCACAGATACGCAGTATTTT. It is translated as CASSPLTGQGTDTQYF. Looking up the rest from reference TRBV5-4 and TRBJ2-3 gives the full variable domain: ETGVTQSPTHLIKTRGQQVTLRCSSQSGHNTVSWYQQALGQGPQFIFQYYREEENGRGNFPPRFSGLQFPNYSSELNVNALELDDSALYLCASSPLTGQGTDTQYFGPGTRLTVL.

Points on this clone: A much larger clone lies one base from this, so it may be a read error. As DNA, the CDR3 is TGTGCCAGTAGTATTATGCCCGGCAGGAATCAGCTCCAGCATTTT. Translation gives CASSIMPGRNQLQHF. The chain has TRBV19 and TRBJ1-5, with D unclear. The CDR3 is 15 residues long. The germline V gene encodes CDR1 LNHDA and CDR2 SQIVND (reference sequence).

The chain carries TRBV6-5 and TRBJ2-7; 9 bases map to TRBD2. CDR3 size: 14 residues. Germline V gene lookup returns CDR1 MNHEY and CDR2 SVGAGI. V gave up 11 bases and J gave up 1 base; unmatched junction bases: 9. CDR3: CASKSSGSSYEQYF. For the CDR3, the DNA is TGTGCCTCCAAGAGTAGCGGGAGTTCCTACGAGCAGTACTTC.

The gene calls are TRBV12-3 or TRBV12-4 and TRBJ2-1, with D possibly TRBD1 on 7 matching bases. The CDR3 covers 12 residues. V was cut by 7 bases and J by 10 bases, with 14 bases left in between. CDR3 region: CASTSGGREQFF. DNA of the CDR3: TGTGCCAGCACTTCAGGGGGGCGAGAGCAGTTCTTC.

V and J are TRBV6-5 and TRBJ2-1; D might be TRBD2 (5 bases). Germline V gene lookup returns CDR1 MNHEY and CDR2 SVGAGI. Trimming stripped 2 bases from V and 9 bases from J, with 14 bases between. The CDR3 is 14 amino acids. CDR3 nucleotide sequence: TGTGCCAGCAGTTACAACAGCCATCGGGGTGAGCAGTTCTTC. It specifies CASSYNSHRGEQFF.

The chain combines TRBV28 with TRBJ1-5, with D maybe TRBD1 (5 bases). The CDR3 sequence is 16 residues long. Germline CDR1 and CDR2: MDHEN and SYDVKM. V lost 10 bases and J lost 0, with 19 bases in between. The CDR3 coding sequence is TGTGCCACTGAGCTAGGGGCTCACTATAGCAATCAGCCCCAGCATTTT. It translates to CATELGAHYSNQPQHF.

The chain carries TRBV5-5 and TRBJ2-7; 9 bases line up with TRBD1. Germline V CDR1 and CDR2: SGHKS, YYEKEE (reference sequence). There are 16 residues in the CDR3. The trim removed 0 bases at V and 0 bases at J, leaving 4 bases unmatched. The CDR3 sequence is CASSLGTGGASYEQYF. The CDR3 DNA follows: TGTGCCAGCAGCTTGGGAACAGGGGGCGCCTCCTACGAGCAGTACTTC. The entire variable domain, with the rest obtained from reference TRBV5-5 and TRBJ2-7, is as follows: DAGVTQSPTHLIKTRGQQVTLRCSPISGHKSVSWYQQVLGQGPQFIFQYYEKEERGRGNFPDRFSARQFPNYSSELNVNALLLGDSALYLCASSLGTGGASYEQYFGPGTRLTVT.

The chain joins TRBV19 to TRBJ2-1, with TRBD2 matching over 7 bases. The V gene's germline CDR1 is LNHDA and CDR2 SQIVND (reference sequence). The CDR3 consists of 13 residues. With V trimmed by 3 bases and J by 6 bases, 2 bases remained unmatched. The CDR3 loop is CASSISSGNEQFF. As DNA, the CDR3 is TGTGCCAGTAGTATCTCTAGCGGCAATGAGCAGTTCTTC.

The genes are TRBV3-1 (or the pseudogene TRBV3-2) and TRBJ2-5; D tentatively fits TRBD1 or TRBD2 (5 bases each). The V end lost 0 bases, the J end lost 7 bases, and 15 bases lay between the germline ends. Germline V gene lookup returns CDR1 LGHDT and CDR2 YNNKEL (reference sequence). CDR3 length: 15 residues. CDR3 loop: CASSQDSGPGRTQYF. Here the CDR3 DNA reads TGTGCCAGCAGCCAAGATTCGGGGCCGGGTAGGACCCAGTACTTC.